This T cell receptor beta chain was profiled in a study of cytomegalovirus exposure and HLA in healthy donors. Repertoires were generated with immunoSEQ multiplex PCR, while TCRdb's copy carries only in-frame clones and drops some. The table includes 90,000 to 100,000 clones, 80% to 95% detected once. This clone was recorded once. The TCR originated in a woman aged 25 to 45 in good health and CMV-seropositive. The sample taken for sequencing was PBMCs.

Here the CDR3 reads CASSPPDRTPVGETQYF. For the CDR3, the DNA is TGTGCCAGCAGTCCGCCGGACAGGACACCAGTAGGGGAGACCCAGTACTTC. The chain recombines TRBV28 with TRBJ2-5; 7 nucleotides agree with TRBD1. The length of the CDR3 is 17 residues. The ends lost 5 bases at V and 5 bases at J; junction bases unmatched: 17. Germline V gives CDR1 MDHEN, CDR2 SYDVKM.